Below, one T cell receptor beta chain is given with its context. The data were obtained in a study of blood T cell repertoires in COVID-19. TCRdb's copy holds only in-frame clones and misses some; the assay was immunoSEQ multiplex PCR. The sample records approximately 280,000 clones, 89% being singletons. The CDR3 runs 15 residues. Germline loops: CDR1 MNHEY, CDR2 SMNVEV (reference sequence). V dropped 7 bases and J dropped 1 base, with 16 bases sitting between them. What was sequenced was peripheral blood. J is TRBJ1-1 and V is TRBV27; D unclear. This TCR was sampled from a man in his forties or fifties with acute or convalescent COVID-19. The CDR3, as DNA: TGTGCCAGCAAGATCAGTGGCTCACCGAACACTGAAGCTTTCTTT. As protein: CASKISGSPNTEAFF.